The 9 T cell receptor beta chains reported below all come from one sample, sequenced in a study of OX40 agonist ivuxolimab in advanced cancers. Clones were read by immunoSEQ multiplex PCR, and TCRdb kept only the in-frame ones, dropping some. Of nearly 110,000 clones in the sample, less than 95% are singletons; the top ten hold approximately 0.49%. Material: CD4+ or CD8+ T cells sorted from blood, obtained in a trial of the OX40 agonist ivuxolimab. The receptors shown here come from an adult with an advanced solid tumor such as melanoma, head and neck, liver or kidney cancer.

This rearrangement joins TRBV18 to TRBJ1-1, with D tentatively TRBD1 (5 bases). This CDR3 region has 12 residues. Trimming pared 0 bases from V and 7 bases from J, leaving 6 bases between. CDR1 and CDR2 from the germline V gene are KGHSH and LQKENI. The CDR3 sequence: CASSPPGDEAFF. The CDR3 DNA reads as TGTGCCAGCTCACCACCGGGGGATGAAGCTTTCTTT. Supplemented by reference TRBV18 and TRBJ1-1, the full variable domain reads NAGVMQNPRHLVRRRGQEARLRCSPMKGHSHVYWYRQLPEEGLKFMVYLQKENIIDESGMPKERFSAEFPKEGPSILRIQQVVRGDSAAYFCASSPPGDEAFFGQGTRLTVV.

J is TRBJ1-4 and V is TRBV10-3; 8 positions match TRBD1. V gave up 11 bases and J gave up 0 bases; unmatched junction bases: 5. The CDR3 loop spans 14 amino acids. Germline values: CDR1 ENHRY, CDR2 SYGVKD. CDR3 in amino acids: CAAGTGATNEKLFF. CDR3 DNA sequence: TGTGCCGCCGGGACAGGTGCAACTAATGAAAAACTGTTTTTT.

The chain couples TRBV18 to TRBJ1-5; D unclear. The CDR3 contains 15 residues. Germline assignment: CDR1 KGHSH and CDR2 LQKENI. V dropped 6 bases and J dropped 1 base, with 13 bases sitting between them. The CDR3 region has the DNA TGTGCCAGCTCGCAATCGGACGCGAGCAATCAGCCCCAGCATTTT. Its translation: CASSQSDASNQPQHF.

The chain recombines TRBV2 with TRBJ2-7; no clear D gene. The germline V gene encodes CDR1 SNHLY and CDR2 FYNNEI. The V and J ends lost 4 bases and 3 bases respectively, with 4 bases between them. The CDR3 totals 11 residues. The CDR3 reads CASSGLYEQYF. The DNA for the CDR3 is TGTGCCAGCAGTGGCCTCTACGAGCAGTACTTC.

V usage is TRBV28 and J usage is TRBJ1-2; D is uncertain. CDR3 length: 12 residues. The V gene lost 4 bases and the J gene lost 2 bases, with 5 bases spanning the gap. In germline, CDR1 is MDHEN, CDR2 SYDVKM. The CDR3 protein is CASSSGNYGYTF. CDR3 sequence (DNA): TGTGCCAGCAGTTCGGGCAACTATGGCTACACCTTC.

The gene calls are TRBV30 and TRBJ1-1, with a weak D call TRBD1 (6 bases). The CDR3 length is 13 residues. Germline assignment: CDR1 GTSNPN and CDR2 SVGIG (reference sequence). Trimming cost V 0 bases and J 7 bases, with 12 bases left between them. CDR3 in amino acids: CAWSVSGAGEAFF. The DNA of the CDR3 is TGTGCCTGGAGTGTATCGGGGGCGGGTGAAGCTTTCTTT.

This clone appeared a single time. V usage is TRBV10-3 and J usage is TRBJ2-1, with D maybe TRBD2 (5 bases). The CDR3 is made up of 15 amino acids. The V gene lost 5 bases and the J gene lost 0 bases, with 11 bases spanning the gap. Per germline, CDR1 ENHRY and CDR2 SYGVKD. CDR3 residues: CAISSTGSSYNEQFF. In DNA form, the CDR3 reads TGTGCCATCAGTTCTACTGGGAGCTCCTACAATGAGCAGTTCTTC.

The rearrangement links TRBV18 to TRBJ2-2; no reliable D call. CDR3 length equals 15 residues. V was clipped by 4 bases and J by 4 bases, with 13 bases between them. Germline V gene data show CDR1 as KGHSH and CDR2 as LQKENI. For the CDR3, the DNA is TGTGCCAGCTCACTAGAGACGTCGGGCACCGGGGAGCTGTTTTTT. Protein: CASSLETSGTGELFF. The full variable domain, completed using reference TRBV18 and TRBJ2-2, is NAGVMQNPRHLVRRRGQEARLRCSPMKGHSHVYWYRQLPEEGLKFMVYLQKENIIDESGMPKERFSAEFPKEGPSILRIQQVVRGDSAAYFCASSLETSGTGELFFGEGSRLTVL.

CDR3 coding DNA: TGTGCCAGCAGCTTAGAGGGGGGACTAGCGGGGACCGAGCAGTTCTTC. Translation gives CASSLEGGLAGTEQFF. The chain joins TRBV11-3 to TRBJ2-1, with 13 bases lining up with TRBD2. The CDR3 is 16 residues long. Looked up from germline, CDR1 is SGHNT and CDR2 is YENEEA. The junction had 6 bases not matched to a gene; V was cut back by 0 bases and J by 10 bases.